Sequencing of this T cell receptor beta chain was carried out in a study of PD-L1 blockade in urothelial cancer. Study summary: Of around 31 patients, about 25 were males with bladder-origin urothelial cancer. Median T cell yield from blood was roughly 140,000.

CDR1 is MDHEN and CDR2 is SYDVKM in the germline V gene. V lost 3 bases and J lost 11; bases outside the gene matches: 9. The CDR3 extends over 13 amino acids. The study's findings and limits: Below-median blood TCR clonality before treatment forecast better survival.

TCRdb's copy holds only in-frame clones and misses some; the assay was immunoSEQ multiplex PCR. The data show about 76,000 clones, with around four fifths seen just once and roughly 4.8% held by the top ten. Details on this clone: As yet, its antigen is unknown.

The clonotype comes from an older man with urothelial cancer. Sequencing used PBMCs, obtained around atezolizumab (anti-PD-L1) treatment. This chain links TRBV28 with TRBJ2-7; 8 nucleotides line up with TRBD1. This CDR3 reads CASSFPGQAGEYF. Written as DNA, the CDR3 is TGTGCCAGCAGTTTCCCGGGACAGGCTGGCGAGTACTTC. Full variable domain (missing parts from reference TRBV28 and TRBJ2-7): DVKVTQSSRYLVKRTGEKVFLECVQDMDHENMFWYRQDPGLGLRLIYFSYDVKMKEKGDIPEGYSVSREKKERFSLILESASTNQTSMYLCASSFPGQAGEYFGPGTRLTVT.